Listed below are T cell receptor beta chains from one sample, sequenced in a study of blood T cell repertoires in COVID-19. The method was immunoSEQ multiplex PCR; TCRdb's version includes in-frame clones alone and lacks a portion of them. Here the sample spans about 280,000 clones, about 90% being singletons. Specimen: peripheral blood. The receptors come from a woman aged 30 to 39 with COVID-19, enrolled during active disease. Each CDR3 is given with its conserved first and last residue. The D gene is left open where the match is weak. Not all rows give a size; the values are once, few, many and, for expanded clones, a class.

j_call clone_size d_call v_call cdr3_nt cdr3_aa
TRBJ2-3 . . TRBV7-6 TGTGCCAGCAGCTTAGTTGTCGCAGATACGCAGTATTTT CASSLVVADTQYF
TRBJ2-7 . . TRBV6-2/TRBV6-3 TGTGCCAGCAGTACACAGGGCTACGAGCAGTACTTC CASSTQGYEQYF
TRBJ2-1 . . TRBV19 TGTGCCAGCAACCGGGCGGGGTACAATGAGCAGTTCTTC CASNRAGYNEQFF
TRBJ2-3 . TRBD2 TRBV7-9 TGTGCCAGCACCCTAGCGGGAGGAGGCTTGGCGTATTTT CASTLAGGGLAYF
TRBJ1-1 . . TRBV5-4 TGTGCCAGCAGCTCCTCAGACAGTTCGAGAGCTTTCTTT CASSSSDSSRAFF
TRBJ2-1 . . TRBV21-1 TGTGCCAGAAACTTAGCGGGAGGATCTAGGTATGAGCAGTTCTTC CARNLAGGSRYEQFF
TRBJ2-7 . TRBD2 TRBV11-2 TGTGCCAGCAGCGTACGGGGGGGGCAAGCAACCTACGAGCAGTACTTC CASSVRGGQATYEQYF
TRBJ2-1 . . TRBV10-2 TGCGCCAGCAGGGGCATTGATGGTAGTCACTACAATGAGCAGTTCTTC CASRGIDGSHYNEQFF
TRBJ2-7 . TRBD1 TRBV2 TGTGCCAGCAGTCCCGGGACAGTCCCCTACGAGCAGTACTTC CASSPGTVPYEQYF
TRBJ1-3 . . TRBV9 TGTGCCAGCAGCGTAGGGGCCATTTCTGGAAACACCATATATTTT CASSVGAISGNTIYF
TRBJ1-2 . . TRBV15 TGTGCCACCAGCAGAGGGGGAGGGGACGTGGATGGCTACACCTTC CATSRGGGDVDGYTF
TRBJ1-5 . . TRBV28 TGTGCCAGCACCTTGGTGAGGGCAGACAATCAGCCCCAGCATTTT CASTLVRADNQPQHF
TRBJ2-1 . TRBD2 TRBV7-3 TGTGCCAGCAGCTTAACGGGACTAGCGGGAGTAGGCCCATACAATGAGCAGTTCTTC CASSLTGLAGVGPYNEQFF
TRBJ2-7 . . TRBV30 TGTGCCTGGAGTTCCCGGGATAGGCGGTACGAGCAGTACTTC CAWSSRDRRYEQYF
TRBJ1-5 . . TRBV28 TGTGCCAGCAGACCCCAGGGTGGCAGCAATCAGCCCCAGCATTTT CASRPQGGSNQPQHF
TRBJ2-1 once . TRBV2 TGTGCCAGCAAGTCTAGTTCCTACAATGAGCAGTTCTTC CASKSSSYNEQFF
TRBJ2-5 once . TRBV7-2 TGTGCCAGCAGCGAAAGCGCTGCCCAAGAGACCCAGTACTTC CASSESAAQETQYF
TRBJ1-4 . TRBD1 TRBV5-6 TGTGCCAGCAGCTTACCGGACAGGGATGAAAAACTGTTTTTT CASSLPDRDEKLFF
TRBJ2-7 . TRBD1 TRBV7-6 TGTGCCAGCAGCTTAGGGGACAGCATTTACGAGCAGTACTTC CASSLGDSIYEQYF
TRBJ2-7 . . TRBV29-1 TGCAGCGTCGTACTCGGCTACGAGCAGTACTTC CSVVLGYEQYF
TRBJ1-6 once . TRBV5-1 TGCGCCAGCAGCTTGTTCCCAGTAAATTCACCCCTCCACTTT CASSLFPVNSPLHF
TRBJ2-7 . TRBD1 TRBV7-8 TGTGCCAGCAGCTCCCGGACAGGGGGCGAGCAGTACTTC CASSSRTGGEQYF
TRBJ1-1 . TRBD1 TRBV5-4 TGTGCCAGCAGCCCCGCCGGGACAGGGGCCAACACTGAAGCTTTCTTT CASSPAGTGANTEAFF
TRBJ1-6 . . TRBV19 TGTGCCAGTACCGAGGACGGGGGAAACTCACCCCTCCACTTT CASTEDGGNSPLHF
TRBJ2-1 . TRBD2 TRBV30 TGTGCCTGCGGGACTAGTTGGGAGCAGTTCTTC CACGTSWEQFF
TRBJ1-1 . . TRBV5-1 TGCGCCAGCAGCTCCCGCGGGGGGCAGGGCACTGAAGCTTTCTTT CASSSRGGQGTEAFF
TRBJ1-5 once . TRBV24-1 TGTGCCACCAGTGATTTGTACCGGGGACCCCAGCATTTT CATSDLYRGPQHF
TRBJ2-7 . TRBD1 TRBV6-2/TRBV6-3 TGTGCCAGCAGTTACAGTAGGGGGCTTGACGAGCAGTACTTC CASSYSRGLDEQYF
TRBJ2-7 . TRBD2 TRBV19 TGTGCCAGTAGGAGGACTAGCGGGTCCCACGAGCAGTACTTC CASRRTSGSHEQYF
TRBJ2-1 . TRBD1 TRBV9 TGTGCCAGCAGCGCCGGACAGGGGAGGGATGAGCAGTTCTTC CASSAGQGRDEQFF
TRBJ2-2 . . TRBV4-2 TGTGCCAGCAGCCAAGGAAAGGGGCACACCGGGGAGCTGTTTTTT CASSQGKGHTGELFF
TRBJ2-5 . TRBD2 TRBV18 TGTGCCAGCTCACTAGCGGGAGGGCGCCAAGAGACCCAGTACTTC CASSLAGGRQETQYF
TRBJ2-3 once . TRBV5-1 TGCGCCAGCAGCCCGCAAGAAGCAGGTTTCACAGATACGCAGTATTTT CASSPQEAGFTDTQYF
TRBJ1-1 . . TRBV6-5 TGTGCCAGCAGTTACTCAACAGGGAGCACTGAAGCTTTCTTT CASSYSTGSTEAFF
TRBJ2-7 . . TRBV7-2 TGTGCCAGCAGCTTAAGGGACACCGTGGAAAGAAAGTACTTC CASSLRDTVERKYF
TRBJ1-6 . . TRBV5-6 TGTGCCAGCGCCCTCTGGCAGGTGAGGGATTCACCCCTCCACTTT CASALWQVRDSPLHF
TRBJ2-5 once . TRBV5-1 TGCGCCAGCAACATCGGGGATTGGGAGACCCAGTACTTC CASNIGDWETQYF
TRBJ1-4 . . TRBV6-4 TGTGCCAGCAGTGAGACTTGGGGGCTTAATGAAAAACTGTTTTTT CASSETWGLNEKLFF
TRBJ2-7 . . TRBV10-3 TGTGCCATCAAATCGGCCGTCGGAGACGAGCAGTACTTC CAIKSAVGDEQYF
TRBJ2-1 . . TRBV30 TGTGCCTGGAGTACCTATTCGGCCGACTCCCTCTCCTACAATGAGCAGTTCTTC CAWSTYSADSLSYNEQFF
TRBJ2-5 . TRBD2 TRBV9 TGTGCCAGCAGCCCAGGGGCGGGAGGCCACCAAGAGACCCAGTACTTC CASSPGAGGHQETQYF
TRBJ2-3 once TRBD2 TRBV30 TGTGCCTGGACTAGCGGGACCACAGATACGCAGTATTTT CAWTSGTTDTQYF
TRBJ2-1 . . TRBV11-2 TGTGCCAGCAGCTCTTCTCCCCTCAATGAGCAGTTCTTC CASSSSPLNEQFF